This section outlines one TCR beta chain sequence together with its context. Clones were sequenced by immunoSEQ multiplex PCR, and TCRdb holds only the in-frame ones, with some missing. The data contain 340,000 or so clones, nearly 95% of them seen just once; the ten biggest clones take up approximately 5%. The sample is drawn from a study of brain T cells in children with intractable seizures. Germline assignment: CDR1 MNHEY and CDR2 SMNVEV (reference sequence). The length of the CDR3 is 13 residues. V was trimmed by 0 bases and J by 4 bases, leaving 6 bases between them. The time point denotes: blood from clinic visit 5 months post-surgery; TSC patient then seizure free. Sequencing was limited to surgery cases with top T cell transcript signatures in brain tissue. At least one anti-epileptic drug was given before surgery.

The TCR comes from a boy in the first two years of life with tuberous sclerosis and intractable seizures. The chain links TRBV27 to TRBJ1-1; D not resolved. Sequenced material: peripheral blood, taken more than 4 months after surgery. Here the CDR3 DNA reads TGTGCCAGCAGTTTATCGCTGGGCACTGAAGCTTTCTTT. Translating it yields CASSLSLGTEAFF.